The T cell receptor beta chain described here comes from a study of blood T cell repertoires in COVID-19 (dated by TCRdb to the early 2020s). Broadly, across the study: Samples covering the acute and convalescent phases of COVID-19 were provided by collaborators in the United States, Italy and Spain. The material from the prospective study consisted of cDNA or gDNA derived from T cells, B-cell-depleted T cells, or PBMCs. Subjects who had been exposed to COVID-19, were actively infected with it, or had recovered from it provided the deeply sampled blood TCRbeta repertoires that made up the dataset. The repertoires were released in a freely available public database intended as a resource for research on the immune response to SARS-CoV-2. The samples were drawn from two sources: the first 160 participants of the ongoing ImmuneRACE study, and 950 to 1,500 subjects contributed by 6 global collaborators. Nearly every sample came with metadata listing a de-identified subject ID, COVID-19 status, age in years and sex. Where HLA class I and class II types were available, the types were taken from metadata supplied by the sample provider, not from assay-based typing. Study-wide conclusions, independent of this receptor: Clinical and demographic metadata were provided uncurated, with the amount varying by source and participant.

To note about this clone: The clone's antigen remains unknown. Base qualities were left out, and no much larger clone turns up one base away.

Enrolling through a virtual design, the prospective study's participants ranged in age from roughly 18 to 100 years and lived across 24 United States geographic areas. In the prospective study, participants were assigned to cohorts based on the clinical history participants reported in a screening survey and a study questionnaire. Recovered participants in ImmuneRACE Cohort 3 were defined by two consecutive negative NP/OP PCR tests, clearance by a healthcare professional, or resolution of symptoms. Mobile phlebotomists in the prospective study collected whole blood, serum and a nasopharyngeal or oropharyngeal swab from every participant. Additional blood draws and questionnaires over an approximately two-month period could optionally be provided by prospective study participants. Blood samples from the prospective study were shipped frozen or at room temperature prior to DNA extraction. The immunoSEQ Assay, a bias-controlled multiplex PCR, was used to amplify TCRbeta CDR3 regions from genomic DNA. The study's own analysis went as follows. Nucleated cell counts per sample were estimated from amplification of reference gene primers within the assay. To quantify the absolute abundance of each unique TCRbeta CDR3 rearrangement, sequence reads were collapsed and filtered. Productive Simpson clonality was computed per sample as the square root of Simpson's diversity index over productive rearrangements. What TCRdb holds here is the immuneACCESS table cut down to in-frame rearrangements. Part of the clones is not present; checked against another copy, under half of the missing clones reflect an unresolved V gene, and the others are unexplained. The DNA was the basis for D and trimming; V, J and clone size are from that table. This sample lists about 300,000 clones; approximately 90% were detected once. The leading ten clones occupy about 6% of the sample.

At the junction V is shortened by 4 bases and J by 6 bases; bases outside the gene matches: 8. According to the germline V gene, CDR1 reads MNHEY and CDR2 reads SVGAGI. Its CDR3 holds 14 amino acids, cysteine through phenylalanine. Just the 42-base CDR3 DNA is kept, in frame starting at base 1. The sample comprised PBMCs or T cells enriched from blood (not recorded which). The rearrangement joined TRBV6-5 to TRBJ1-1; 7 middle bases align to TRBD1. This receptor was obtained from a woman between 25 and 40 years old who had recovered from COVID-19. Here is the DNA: TGTGCCAGCAGTTTGACAGGGTTTCTAGCTGAAGCTTTCTTT. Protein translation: CASSLTGFLAEAFF.